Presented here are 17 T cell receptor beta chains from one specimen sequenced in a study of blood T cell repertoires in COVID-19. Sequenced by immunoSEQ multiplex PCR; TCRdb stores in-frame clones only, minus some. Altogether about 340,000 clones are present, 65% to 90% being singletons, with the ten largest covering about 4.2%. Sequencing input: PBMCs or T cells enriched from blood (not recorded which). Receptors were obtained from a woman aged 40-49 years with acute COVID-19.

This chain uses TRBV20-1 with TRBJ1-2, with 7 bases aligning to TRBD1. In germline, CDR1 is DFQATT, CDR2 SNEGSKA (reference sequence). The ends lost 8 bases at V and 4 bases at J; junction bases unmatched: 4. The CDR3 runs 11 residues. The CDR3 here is CSPQGGYGYTF. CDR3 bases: TGCAGTCCCCAGGGGGGCTATGGCTACACCTTC.

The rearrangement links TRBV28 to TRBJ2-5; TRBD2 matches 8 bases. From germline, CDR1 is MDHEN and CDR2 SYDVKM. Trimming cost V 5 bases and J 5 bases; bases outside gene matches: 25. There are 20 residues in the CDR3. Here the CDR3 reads CASSGVSTVRREALEETQYF. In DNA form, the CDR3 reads TGTGCCAGCAGTGGGGTCTCGACAGTGAGGCGGGAGGCCCTTGAGGAGACCCAGTACTTC.

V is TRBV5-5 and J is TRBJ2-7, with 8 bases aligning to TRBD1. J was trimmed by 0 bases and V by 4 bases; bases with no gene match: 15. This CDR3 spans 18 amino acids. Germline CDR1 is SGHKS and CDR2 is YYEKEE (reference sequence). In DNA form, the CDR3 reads TGTGCCAGCAGCCACGCACAATGGGACAGGCCGAACTCCTACGAGCAGTACTTC. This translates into CASSHAQWDRPNSYEQYF.

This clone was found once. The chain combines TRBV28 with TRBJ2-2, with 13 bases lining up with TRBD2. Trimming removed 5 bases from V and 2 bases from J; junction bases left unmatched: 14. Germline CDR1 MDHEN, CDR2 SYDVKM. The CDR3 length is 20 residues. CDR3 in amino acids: CASSPLSLGLAGVNTGELFF. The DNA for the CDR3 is TGTGCCAGCAGTCCTCTATCACTTGGACTAGCGGGAGTAAACACCGGGGAGCTGTTTTTT.

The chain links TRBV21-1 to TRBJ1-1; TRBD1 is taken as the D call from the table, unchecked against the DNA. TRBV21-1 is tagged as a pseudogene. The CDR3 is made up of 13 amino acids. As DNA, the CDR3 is TGTGCCAGCAGCAGCGACAGATACACTGAAGCTTTCTTT. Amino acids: CASSSDRYTEAFF.

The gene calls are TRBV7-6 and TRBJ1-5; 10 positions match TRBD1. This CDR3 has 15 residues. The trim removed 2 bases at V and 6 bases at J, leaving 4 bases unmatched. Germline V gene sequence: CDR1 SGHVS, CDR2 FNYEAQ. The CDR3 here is CASSLRQGAGQPQHF. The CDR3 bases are TGTGCCAGCAGCTTACGACAGGGGGCGGGTCAGCCCCAGCATTTT.

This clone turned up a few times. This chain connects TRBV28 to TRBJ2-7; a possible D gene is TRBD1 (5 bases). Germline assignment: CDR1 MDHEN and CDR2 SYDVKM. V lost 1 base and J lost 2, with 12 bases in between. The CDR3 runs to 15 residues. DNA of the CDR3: TGTGCCAGCAGTTTATTTGTGGCAGGGACCTACGAGCAGTACTTC. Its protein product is CASSLFVAGTYEQYF.

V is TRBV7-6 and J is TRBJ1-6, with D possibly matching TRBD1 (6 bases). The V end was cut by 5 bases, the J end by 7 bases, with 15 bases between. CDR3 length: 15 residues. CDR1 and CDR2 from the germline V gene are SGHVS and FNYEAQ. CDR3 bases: TGTGCCAGCAGCCCCATTACACAGGGCAATTCACCCCTCCACTTT. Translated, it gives CASSPITQGNSPLHF.

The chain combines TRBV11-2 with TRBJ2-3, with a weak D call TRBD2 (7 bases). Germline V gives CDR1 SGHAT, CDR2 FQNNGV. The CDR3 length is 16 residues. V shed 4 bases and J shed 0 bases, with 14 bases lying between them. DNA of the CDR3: TGTGCCAGCAGCTCACAGGGAGGGTATAGCACAGATACGCAGTATTTT. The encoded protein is CASSSQGGYSTDTQYF. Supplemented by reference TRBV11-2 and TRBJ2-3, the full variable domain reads EAGVAQSPRYKIIEKRQSVAFWCNPISGHATLYWYQQILGQGPKLLIQFQNNGVVDDSQLPKDRFSAERLKGVDSTLKIQPAKLEDSAVYLCASSSQGGYSTDTQYFGPGTRLTVL.

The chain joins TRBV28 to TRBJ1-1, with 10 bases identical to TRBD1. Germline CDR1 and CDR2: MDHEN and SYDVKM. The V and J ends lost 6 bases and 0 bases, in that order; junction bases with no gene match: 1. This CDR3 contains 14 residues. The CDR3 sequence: CASRGQGMNTEAFF. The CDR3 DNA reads TGTGCCAGCAGGGGACAGGGGATGAACACTGAAGCTTTCTTT. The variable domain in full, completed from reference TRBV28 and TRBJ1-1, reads DVKVTQSSRYLVKRTGEKVFLECVQDMDHENMFWYRQDPGLGLRLIYFSYDVKMKEKGDIPEGYSVSREKKERFSLILESASTNQTSMYLCASRGQGMNTEAFFGQGTRLTVV.

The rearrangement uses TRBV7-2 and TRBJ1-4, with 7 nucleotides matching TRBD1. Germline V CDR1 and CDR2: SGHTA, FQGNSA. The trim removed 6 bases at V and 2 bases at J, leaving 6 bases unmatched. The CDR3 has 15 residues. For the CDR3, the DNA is TGTGCCAGCAGTAGAGACAGGGCGACTAATGAAAAACTGTTTTTT. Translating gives CASSRDRATNEKLFF.

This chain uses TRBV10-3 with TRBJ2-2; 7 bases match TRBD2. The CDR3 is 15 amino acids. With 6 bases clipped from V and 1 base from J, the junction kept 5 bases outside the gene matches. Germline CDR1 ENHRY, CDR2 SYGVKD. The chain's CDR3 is CAIRRLAENTGELFF. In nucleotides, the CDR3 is TGTGCCATCAGAAGACTAGCTGAGAACACCGGGGAGCTGTTTTTT.

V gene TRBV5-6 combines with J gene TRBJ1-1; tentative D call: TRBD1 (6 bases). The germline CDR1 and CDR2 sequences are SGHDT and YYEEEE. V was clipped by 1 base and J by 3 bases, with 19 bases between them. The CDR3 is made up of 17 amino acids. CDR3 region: CASSLLGATSRDTEAFF. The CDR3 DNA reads TGTGCCAGCAGCTTGCTGGGGGCTACGTCTAGGGACACTGAAGCTTTCTTT.

The CDR3 nucleotides are TGTGCCAGCAGTTTGACGCTAGCGGGAGATTTGACGCAGTATTTT. Amino acid sequence: CASSLTLAGDLTQYF. The rearrangement uses TRBV6-5 and TRBJ2-3; 10 bases are a match to TRBD2. Germline CDR1 reads MNHEY; CDR2 reads SVGAGI. This CDR3 has 15 amino acids. Trimming removed 4 bases from V and 9 bases from J; junction bases left unmatched: 10.

The CDR3, as DNA: TGTGCCAGCAGCTTCTCCGGGTCCTACGAGCAGTACTTC. Amino acids: CASSFSGSYEQYF. V usage is TRBV5-4 and J usage is TRBJ2-7; D unresolved. The length of the CDR3 is 13 residues. Trimming removed 2 bases at V and 1 base at J, with 7 bases between. The V gene's germline CDR1 is SGHNT and CDR2 YYREEE (reference sequence).

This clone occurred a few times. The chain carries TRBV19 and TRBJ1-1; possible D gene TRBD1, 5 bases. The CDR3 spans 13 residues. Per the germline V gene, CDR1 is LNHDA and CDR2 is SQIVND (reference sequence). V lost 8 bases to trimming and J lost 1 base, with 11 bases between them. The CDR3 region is CASAVDRNTEAFF. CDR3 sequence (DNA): TGTGCCAGTGCCGTTGACAGGAACACTGAAGCTTTCTTT.

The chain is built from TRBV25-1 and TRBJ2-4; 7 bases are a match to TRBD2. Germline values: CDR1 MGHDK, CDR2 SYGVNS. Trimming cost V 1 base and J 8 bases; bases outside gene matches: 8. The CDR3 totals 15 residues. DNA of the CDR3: TGTGCCAGCAGTGAATGGGGGGGGGTGACGGACATTCAGTACTTC. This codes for CASSEWGGVTDIQYF.